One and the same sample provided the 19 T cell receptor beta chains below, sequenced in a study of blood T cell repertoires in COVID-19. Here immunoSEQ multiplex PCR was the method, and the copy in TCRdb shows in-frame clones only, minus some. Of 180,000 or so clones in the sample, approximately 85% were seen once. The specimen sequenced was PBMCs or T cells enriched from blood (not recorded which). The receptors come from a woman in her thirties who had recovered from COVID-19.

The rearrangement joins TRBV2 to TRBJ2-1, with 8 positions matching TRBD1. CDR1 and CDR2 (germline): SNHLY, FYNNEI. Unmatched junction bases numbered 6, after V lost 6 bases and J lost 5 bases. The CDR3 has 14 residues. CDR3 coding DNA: TGTGCCAGCAGGCAGGGGGCGAGCGACAATGAGCAGTTCTTC. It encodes CASRQGASDNEQFF. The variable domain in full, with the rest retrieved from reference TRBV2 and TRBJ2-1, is EPEVTQTPSHQVTQMGQEVILRCVPISNHLYFYWYRQILGQKVEFLVSFYNNEISEKSEIFDDQFSVERPDGSNFTLKIRSTKLEDSAMYFCASRQGASDNEQFFGPGTRLTVL.

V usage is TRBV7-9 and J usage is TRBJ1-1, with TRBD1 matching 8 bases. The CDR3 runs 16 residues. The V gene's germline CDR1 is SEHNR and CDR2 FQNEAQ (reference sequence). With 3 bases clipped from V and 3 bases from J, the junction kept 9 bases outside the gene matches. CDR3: CASSFTGGGGDTEAFF. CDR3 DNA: TGTGCCAGCAGCTTTACAGGGGGTGGAGGGGACACTGAAGCTTTCTTT.

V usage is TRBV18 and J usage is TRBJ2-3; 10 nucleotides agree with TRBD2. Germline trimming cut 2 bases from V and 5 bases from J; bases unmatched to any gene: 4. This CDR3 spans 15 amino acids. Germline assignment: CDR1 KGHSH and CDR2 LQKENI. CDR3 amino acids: CASSPIAGGGDTQYF. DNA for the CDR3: TGTGCCAGCTCACCAATAGCGGGGGGCGGAGATACGCAGTATTTT.

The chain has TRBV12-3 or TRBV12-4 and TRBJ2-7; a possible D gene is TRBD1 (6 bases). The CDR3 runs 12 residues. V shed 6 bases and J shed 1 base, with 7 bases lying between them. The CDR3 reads CASSQGSYEQYF. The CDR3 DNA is TGTGCCAGCAGCCAGGGGTCCTACGAGCAGTACTTC.

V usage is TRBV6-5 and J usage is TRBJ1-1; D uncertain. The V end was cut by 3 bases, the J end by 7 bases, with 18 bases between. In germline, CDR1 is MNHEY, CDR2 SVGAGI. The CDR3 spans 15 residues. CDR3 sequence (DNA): TGTGCCAGCAGTTATAATCCGGGAGTGGGGAGTGAAGCTTTCTTT. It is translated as CASSYNPGVGSEAFF.

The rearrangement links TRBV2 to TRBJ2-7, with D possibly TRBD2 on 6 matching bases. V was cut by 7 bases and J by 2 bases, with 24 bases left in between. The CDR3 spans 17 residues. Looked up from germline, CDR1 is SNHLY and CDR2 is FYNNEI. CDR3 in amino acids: CASTVTGRYGGTYEQYF. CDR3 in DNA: TGTGCCAGCACTGTCACCGGACGTTATGGGGGGACCTACGAGCAGTACTTC.

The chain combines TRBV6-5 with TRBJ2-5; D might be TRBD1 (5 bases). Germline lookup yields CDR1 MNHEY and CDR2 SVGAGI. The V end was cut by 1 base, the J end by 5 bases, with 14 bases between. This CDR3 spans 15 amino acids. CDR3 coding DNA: TGTGCCAGCAGTTACTTGGGCAGGGCTGGGGAGACCCAGTACTTC. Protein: CASSYLGRAGETQYF.

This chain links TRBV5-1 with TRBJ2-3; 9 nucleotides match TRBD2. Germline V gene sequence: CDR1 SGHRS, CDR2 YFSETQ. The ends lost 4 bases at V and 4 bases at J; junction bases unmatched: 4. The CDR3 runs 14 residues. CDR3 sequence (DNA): TGCGCCAGCAGCCTTGGACTAGCGCCAGATACGCAGTATTTT. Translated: CASSLGLAPDTQYF.

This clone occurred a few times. In nucleotides, the CDR3 is TGCAGCGTTGCGATCACAAACACCGGGGAGCTGTTTTTT. Translation gives CSVAITNTGELFF. V and J are TRBV29-1 and TRBJ2-2; the D is unclear. Trimming pared 4 bases from V and 2 bases from J, leaving 8 bases between. The CDR3 is 13 residues long. The germline V gene has CDR1 SQVTM and CDR2 ANQGSEA.

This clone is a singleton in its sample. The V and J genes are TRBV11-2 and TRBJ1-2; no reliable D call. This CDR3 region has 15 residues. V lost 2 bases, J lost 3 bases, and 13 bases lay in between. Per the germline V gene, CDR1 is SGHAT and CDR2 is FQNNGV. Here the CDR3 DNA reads TGTGCCAGCAGCTTACTGTATTCCCTAGACTATGGCTACACCTTC. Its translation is CASSLLYSLDYGYTF. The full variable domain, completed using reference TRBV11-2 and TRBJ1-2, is EAGVAQSPRYKIIEKRQSVAFWCNPISGHATLYWYQQILGQGPKLLIQFQNNGVVDDSQLPKDRFSAERLKGVDSTLKIQPAKLEDSAVYLCASSLLYSLDYGYTFGSGTRLTVV.

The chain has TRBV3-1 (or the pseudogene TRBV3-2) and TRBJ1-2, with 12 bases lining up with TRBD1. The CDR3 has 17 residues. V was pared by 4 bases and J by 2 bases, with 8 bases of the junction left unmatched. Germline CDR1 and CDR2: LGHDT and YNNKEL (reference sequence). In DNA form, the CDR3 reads TGTGCCAGCAGCCTCGGGACAGGGGGCAGTTTCAACTATGGCTACACCTTC. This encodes CASSLGTGGSFNYGYTF.

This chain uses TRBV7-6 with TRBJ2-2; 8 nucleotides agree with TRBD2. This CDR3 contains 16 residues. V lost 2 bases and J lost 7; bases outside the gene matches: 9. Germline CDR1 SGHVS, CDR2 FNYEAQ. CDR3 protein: CASSLSPGGLGGELFF. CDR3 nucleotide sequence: TGTGCCAGCAGCTTATCCCCGGGAGGGCTTGGCGGGGAGCTGTTTTTT.

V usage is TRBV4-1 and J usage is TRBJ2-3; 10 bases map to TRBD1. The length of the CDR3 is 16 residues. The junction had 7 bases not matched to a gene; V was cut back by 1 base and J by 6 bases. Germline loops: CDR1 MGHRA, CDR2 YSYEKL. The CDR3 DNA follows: TGCGCCAGCAGCCAAGTAGGACAGGGGGATAAGGATACGCAGTATTTT. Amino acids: CASSQVGQGDKDTQYF.

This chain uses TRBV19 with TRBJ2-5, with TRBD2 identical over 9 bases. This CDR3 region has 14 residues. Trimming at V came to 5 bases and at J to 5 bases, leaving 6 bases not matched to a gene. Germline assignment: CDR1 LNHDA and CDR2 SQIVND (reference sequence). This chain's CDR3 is CASSATGTSETQYF. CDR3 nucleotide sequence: TGTGCCAGTAGTGCCACCGGGACTAGCGAGACCCAGTACTTC. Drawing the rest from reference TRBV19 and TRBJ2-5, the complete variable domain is DGGITQSPKYLFRKEGQNVTLSCEQNLNHDAMYWYRQDPGQGLRLIYYSQIVNDFQKGDIAEGYSVSREKKESFPLTVTSAQKNPTAFYLCASSATGTSETQYFGPGTRLLVL.

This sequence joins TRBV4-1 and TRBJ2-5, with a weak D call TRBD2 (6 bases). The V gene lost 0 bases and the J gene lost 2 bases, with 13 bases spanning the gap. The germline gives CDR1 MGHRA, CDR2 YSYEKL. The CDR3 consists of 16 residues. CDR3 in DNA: TGCGCCAGCAGCCAAGAGGCGGCGGGGTTACAAGAGACCCAGTACTTC. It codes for CASSQEAAGLQETQYF.

CDR3 sequence reads: CASSSEGTGIADTQYF. In nucleotides, the CDR3 is TGTGCCAGCAGCAGCGAGGGGACAGGGATCGCAGATACGCAGTATTTT. The chain couples TRBV5-5 to TRBJ2-3; 9 bases are shared with TRBD1. Trimming cost V 4 bases and J 4 bases; bases outside gene matches: 10. The germline gives CDR1 SGHKS, CDR2 YYEKEE (reference sequence). The CDR3 spans 16 residues.

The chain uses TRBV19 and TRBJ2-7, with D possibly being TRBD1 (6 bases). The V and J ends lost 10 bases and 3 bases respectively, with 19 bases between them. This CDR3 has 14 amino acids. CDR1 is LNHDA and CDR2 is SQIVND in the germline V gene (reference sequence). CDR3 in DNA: TGTGCCACCGGGATACTACAGGGTAGCTACGAGCAGTACTTC. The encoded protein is CATGILQGSYEQYF.

As DNA, the CDR3 is TGTGCCAGCAGCGGAATTTACGGGTTGCAAAGTCGAGATACGCAGTATTTT. As protein: CASSGIYGLQSRDTQYF. The chain links TRBV7-9 to TRBJ2-3, with D unresolved. Germline V gives CDR1 SEHNR, CDR2 FQNEAQ (reference sequence). V lost 5 bases and J 5 bases, leaving 23 bases between the germline ends. CDR3 length: 17 residues.

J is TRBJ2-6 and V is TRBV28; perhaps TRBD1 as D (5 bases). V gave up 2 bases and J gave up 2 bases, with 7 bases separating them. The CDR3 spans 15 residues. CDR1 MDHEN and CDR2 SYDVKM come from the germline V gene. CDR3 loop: CASSLQGPGANVLTF. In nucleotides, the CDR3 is TGTGCCAGCAGTTTACAGGGTCCTGGGGCCAACGTCCTGACTTTC.